These 29 T cell receptor beta chains originate from one sample sequenced in a study of cytomegalovirus exposure and HLA in healthy donors. Researchers ran the PCR with 60 Vbeta and 13 Jbeta primers. Using immunoSEQ multiplex PCR, the repertoire was profiled, and TCRdb retains in-frame clones only, with some absent. This sample has about 190,000 clones, with around 84% found just once. Material for sequencing was PBMCs. The receptor set was obtained from a woman under 30 in good health and CMV-seronegative.

This clone was counted a single time. This sequence joins TRBV30 and TRBJ2-5, with D tentatively TRBD2 (6 bases). CDR3 length: 15 residues. Trimming stripped 1 base from V and 2 bases from J, with 14 bases between. CDR1 and CDR2 (germline): GTSNPN, SVGIG (reference sequence). CDR3 nucleotides: TGTGCCTGGAGTGCAGAGGAGGGGTGGCAAGAGACCCAGTACTTC. This gives the protein CAWSAEEGWQETQYF.

The gene calls are TRBV7-6 and TRBJ2-7; 9 bases line up with TRBD1. Per germline, CDR1 SGHVS and CDR2 FNYEAQ. CDR3 length: 14 residues. Germline trimming cut 1 base from V and 6 bases from J; bases unmatched to any gene: 4. In nucleotides, the CDR3 is TGTGCCAGCAGCTTAGGAACAGGGGGCAGCGAGCAGTACTTC. It specifies CASSLGTGGSEQYF. The full variable domain, in which reference TRBV7-6 and TRBJ2-7 provide the parts outside the CDR3, is GAGVSQSPRYKVTKRGQDVALRCDPISGHVSLYWYRQALGQGPEFLTYFNYEAQQDKSGLPNDRFSAERPEGSISTLTIQRTEQRDSAMYRCASSLGTGGSEQYFGPGTRLTVT.

V gene TRBV5-1 combines with J gene TRBJ1-2, with a weak D call TRBD1 (5 bases). The V end was cut by 0 bases, the J end by 2 bases, with 11 bases between. From germline, CDR1 is SGHRS and CDR2 YFSETQ. There are 15 residues in the CDR3. This CDR3 reads CASSLEGLGNYGYTF. As DNA, the CDR3 is TGCGCCAGCAGCTTGGAGGGGCTGGGGAACTATGGCTACACCTTC.

This chain connects TRBV27 to TRBJ1-5; 7 bases line up with TRBD1. CDR3 length: 14 residues. Per the germline V gene, CDR1 is MNHEY and CDR2 is SMNVEV (reference sequence). Trimming cost V 5 bases and J 7 bases; bases outside gene matches: 8. The CDR3 DNA reads TGTGCCAGCAGTACAGGGACAGCCATGCAGCCCCAGCATTTT. Its protein is CASSTGTAMQPQHF.

The chain couples TRBV27 to TRBJ2-7; weak D call: TRBD2 (5 bases). Germline CDR1 is MNHEY and CDR2 is SMNVEV (reference sequence). CDR3 length: 14 amino acids. V lost 4 bases to trimming and J lost 4 bases, with 14 bases between them. CDR3 coding DNA: TGTGCCAGCAGTTCCCCAGGTAGACTATACGAGCAGTACTTC. It is translated as CASSSPGRLYEQYF.

The gene calls are TRBV14 and TRBJ2-7; D is undetermined. The V gene's germline CDR1 is SGHDN and CDR2 FVKESK. The ends were cut back, 1 base at V and 4 bases at J, with 17 bases in the middle. The CDR3 sequence is 16 residues long. The CDR3 coding sequence is TGTGCCAGCAGCCAAGTATCGAGCACCACCTCTTACGAGCAGTACTTC. Its translation: CASSQVSSTTSYEQYF. The whole variable domain, remainder taken from reference TRBV14 and TRBJ2-7, is EAGVTQFPSHSVIEKGQTVTLRCDPISGHDNLYWYRRVMGKEIKFLLHFVKESKQDESGMPNNRFLAERTGGTYSTLKVQPAELEDSGVYFCASSQVSSTTSYEQYFGPGTRLTVT.

The chain is built from TRBV7-9 and TRBJ2-3, with 8 bases that match TRBD2. Looked up from germline, CDR1 is SEHNR and CDR2 is FQNEAQ (reference sequence). The CDR3 sequence is 15 residues long. The trim removed 5 bases at V and 7 bases at J, leaving 11 bases unmatched. The CDR3 is CASSRLRGASNTQYF. The DNA for the CDR3 is TGTGCCAGCAGCCGCTTGCGGGGGGCCAGCAATACGCAGTATTTT. Together with reference TRBV7-9 and TRBJ2-3, the CDR3 gives the full variable domain: DTGVSQNPRHKITKRGQNVTFRCDPISEHNRLYWYRQTLGQGPEFLTYFQNEAQLEKSRLLSDRFSAERPKGSFSTLEIQRTEQGDSAMYLCASSRLRGASNTQYFGPGTRLTVL.

This clone was counted a single time. The chain joins TRBV7-6 to TRBJ1-3; D unclear. The CDR3 has 14 amino acids. Trimming took off 1 base at V and 6 bases at J, with 10 bases between the two ends. From germline, CDR1 is SGHVS and CDR2 FNYEAQ. The CDR3 loop reads CASSLDPGTNTIYF. CDR3 DNA: TGTGCCAGCAGCTTAGATCCTGGCACAAACACCATATATTTT.

A few counts support this clone. V usage is TRBV11-2 and J usage is TRBJ2-1; maybe TRBD2 (6 bases). V lost 1 base and J lost 4, with 8 bases in between. Germline values: CDR1 SGHAT, CDR2 FQNNGV. The CDR3 runs to 14 residues. CDR3: CASSLGSGYNEQFF. DNA for the CDR3: TGTGCCAGCAGCTTAGGTAGCGGATACAATGAGCAGTTCTTC.

The J gene is TRBJ2-1, the V gene TRBV18; TRBD2 might be the D (6 bases). V was clipped by 3 bases and J by 6 bases, with 6 bases between them. The CDR3 extends over 12 amino acids. Per the germline V gene, CDR1 is KGHSH and CDR2 is LQKENI. CDR3 sequence: CASSPTSNEQFF. The CDR3 nucleotides are TGTGCCAGCTCACCGACTAGCAATGAGCAGTTCTTC. The full variable domain, rest sourced from reference TRBV18 and TRBJ2-1, is NAGVMQNPRHLVRRRGQEARLRCSPMKGHSHVYWYRQLPEEGLKFMVYLQKENIIDESGMPKERFSAEFPKEGPSILRIQQVVRGDSAAYFCASSPTSNEQFFGPGTRLTVL.

J is TRBJ1-2 and V is TRBV2; TRBD1 agrees at 7 bases. The CDR3 consists of 13 residues. Per the germline V gene, CDR1 is SNHLY and CDR2 is FYNNEI. V lost 2 bases to trimming and J lost 6 bases; unmatched junction nucleotides: 3. CDR3: CASSERGLHGYTF. The CDR3 DNA follows: TGTGCCAGCAGTGAAAGGGGGCTGCATGGCTACACCTTC.

V usage is TRBV13 and J usage is TRBJ2-1, with 13 nucleotides matching TRBD2. The CDR3 covers 17 residues. Germline V gene data show CDR1 as PRHDT and CDR2 as FYEKMQ (reference sequence). V trimming: 4 bases; J trimming: 7 bases; junction bases outside the gene matches: 10. The CDR3 region is CASSSSPRTSGSNEQFF. In DNA, the CDR3 is TGTGCCAGCAGCTCCAGTCCCCGGACTAGCGGGAGTAATGAGCAGTTCTTC.

This clone was counted between two and nine times. This sequence joins TRBV6-1 and TRBJ1-2, with TRBD1 identical over 9 bases. Germline values: CDR1 MNHNS, CDR2 SASEGT. The CDR3 spans 16 residues. Trimming took 2 bases from V and 6 from J; bases not matched to a gene: 10. The CDR3 sequence: CASSEWGQGGVHGYTF. In DNA, the CDR3 is TGTGCCAGCAGTGAATGGGGACAGGGAGGGGTTCATGGCTACACCTTC.

The chain carries TRBV28 and TRBJ2-3; 12 bases align to TRBD2. The CDR3 extends over 14 amino acids. Per germline, CDR1 MDHEN and CDR2 SYDVKM. V shed 10 bases, J shed 11 bases, and the junction held 13 bases outside the gene matches. CDR3 DNA sequence: TGTGCCACCCGGGCTAGCGGGGGGGCAAGGCTGCAGTATTTT. Protein product: CATRASGGARLQYF.

The rearrangement uses TRBV2 and TRBJ1-1, with D tentatively TRBD1 (5 bases). The V gene's germline CDR1 is SNHLY and CDR2 FYNNEI. Trimming removed 5 bases from V and 1 base from J, with 11 bases in between. The CDR3 is 14 amino acids. CDR3 region: CASSRGGRNTEAFF. Here the CDR3 DNA reads TGTGCCAGCAGTCGGGGGGGAAGGAACACTGAAGCTTTCTTT.

The rearrangement links TRBV9 to TRBJ2-5, with 13 nucleotides matching TRBD2. The V segment lost 3 bases and the J segment 3 bases; nucleotides outside the gene matches: 2. Germline V gene data show CDR1 as SGDLS and CDR2 as YYNGEE. This CDR3 region has 15 residues. The CDR3 protein is CASSAGTSGEETQYF. CDR3 nucleotides: TGTGCCAGCAGCGCCGGGACTAGCGGGGAAGAGACCCAGTACTTC.

This chain uses TRBV28 with TRBJ2-1; possibly TRBD2 for D (5 bases). The CDR3 sequence is 13 residues long. CDR1 is MDHEN, CDR2 SYDVKM, per germline. The ends were cut back, 7 bases at V and 0 bases at J, with 7 bases in the middle. The CDR3 bases are TGTGCCAGCATCCGGGGCTCCTACAATGAGCAGTTCTTC. Encoded protein: CASIRGSYNEQFF.

V gene TRBV5-4 combines with J gene TRBJ2-5, with 9 bases identical to TRBD2. Germline CDR1 is SGHNT and CDR2 is YYREEE (reference sequence). The CDR3 is 16 residues long. V shed 0 bases, J shed 4 bases, and the junction held 7 bases outside the gene matches. The CDR3 DNA sequence: TGTGCCAGCAGCTTGGGAGGCGGGGGGGGCCGAGAGACCCAGTACTTC. This encodes CASSLGGGGGRETQYF.

This chain uses TRBV6-6 with TRBJ1-5, with 8 bases that match TRBD1. Germline trimming cut 7 bases from V and 5 bases from J; bases unmatched to any gene: 13. The V gene's germline CDR1 is MNHNY and CDR2 SVGAGI (reference sequence). CDR3 size: 16 residues. CDR3 loop: CASIPSGTGLYQPQHF. CDR3 coding DNA: TGTGCCAGCATCCCCAGCGGGACAGGCCTGTATCAGCCCCAGCATTTT.

This chain links TRBV7-8 with TRBJ1-1; 8 nucleotides line up with TRBD1. CDR3 size: 17 residues. Unmatched junction bases numbered 12, after V lost 5 bases and J lost 1 base. From germline, CDR1 is SGHVS and CDR2 FQNEAQ. The CDR3, as DNA: TGTGCCAGCAGCGAGGGACAGGTACTCCTTCGGAACACTGAAGCTTTCTTT. Translation gives CASSEGQVLLRNTEAFF.

The chain couples TRBV5-4 to TRBJ2-6; 12 bases are a match to TRBD1. The CDR3 is made up of 16 amino acids. Trimming cost V 6 bases and J 1 base; bases outside gene matches: 2. Germline CDR1 is SGHNT and CDR2 is YYREEE (reference sequence). Here the CDR3 DNA reads TGTGCCAGCAAGGGACAGGGGGCGTCTGGGGCCAACGTCCTGACTTTC. It yields the protein CASKGQGASGANVLTF.

The chain combines TRBV7-6 with TRBJ2-7; 7 nucleotides agree with TRBD2. The CDR3 contains 15 residues. Germline assignment: CDR1 SGHVS and CDR2 FNYEAQ. Trimming at V came to 5 bases and at J to 1 base, leaving 8 bases not matched to a gene. The chain's CDR3 is CASSPTSVYSYEQYF. The DNA of the CDR3 is TGTGCCAGCAGCCCCACTAGCGTCTATTCCTACGAGCAGTACTTC.

The chain couples TRBV19 to TRBJ2-2; TRBD1 might be the D (6 bases). V lost 5 bases and J 6 bases, leaving 22 bases between the germline ends. The CDR3 loop spans 17 amino acids. Germline V gene sequence: CDR1 LNHDA, CDR2 SQIVND (reference sequence). DNA for the CDR3: TGTGCCAGTAGTCCCCCCGGGCTAGTAGGGGGAGCCGGGGAGCTGTTTTTT. It is translated as CASSPPGLVGGAGELFF.

This clone was detected only a few times. The gene calls are TRBV11-1 and TRBJ2-3; D remains unclear. The CDR3 runs 16 residues. The germline CDR1 and CDR2 sequences are SGHAT and FQDESV (reference sequence). The V end lost 4 bases, the J end lost 2 bases, and 16 bases lay between the germline ends. CDR3 nucleotide sequence: TGTGCCAGCAGCTGGCGGCTGCCCCCCTTCACAGATACGCAGTATTTT. This encodes CASSWRLPPFTDTQYF.

The rearrangement links TRBV7-9 to TRBJ1-5, with D tentatively TRBD1 (5 bases). CDR3 size: 14 residues. Looked up from germline, CDR1 is SEHNR and CDR2 is FQNEAQ (reference sequence). Trimming pared 5 bases from V and 5 bases from J, leaving 13 bases between. The CDR3 loop is CASSPSGGDQPQHF. CDR3 sequence (DNA): TGTGCCAGCAGCCCTTCGGGGGGGGATCAGCCCCAGCATTTT.

V and J are TRBV7-2 and TRBJ2-2; D is unresolved. The CDR3 extends over 15 amino acids. CDR1 SGHTA and CDR2 FQGNSA come from the germline V gene. The V end lost 1 base, the J end lost 6 bases, and 12 bases lay between the germline ends. The CDR3 DNA reads as TGTGCCAGCAGCTTAGGTACGGGTTCGGCCGGGGAGCTGTTTTTT. Its protein product is CASSLGTGSAGELFF.

V is TRBV10-3 and J is TRBJ1-1; 7 bases are a match to TRBD1. After removal of 8 bases from V and 0 bases from J, the junction contained 0 bases not matched to a gene. The CDR3 loop spans 12 amino acids. The germline V gene encodes CDR1 ENHRY and CDR2 SYGVKD. DNA for the CDR3: TGTGCCATCGGACAGGTGAACACTGAAGCTTTCTTT. Protein sequence: CAIGQVNTEAFF.

The rearrangement joins TRBV5-1 to TRBJ2-4, with a possible D match to TRBD1 (5 bases). Per germline, CDR1 SGHRS and CDR2 YFSETQ. This CDR3 is 14 amino acids long. The V gene lost 0 bases and the J gene lost 8 bases, with 12 bases spanning the gap. The CDR3 DNA reads TGCGCCAGCAGCTTGGTTAGGGGCAGTGACATTCAGTACTTC. Encoded protein: CASSLVRGSDIQYF.

The chain combines TRBV6-4 with TRBJ1-2, with TRBD1 matching over 8 bases. The CDR3 runs 15 residues. The junction had 10 bases not matched to a gene; V was cut back by 3 bases and J by 7 bases. Germline loops: CDR1 MRHNA, CDR2 SNTAGT. The CDR3 nucleotides read TGTGCCAGCAGTGATGGTGGACAGGGCATCGGTGGCTACACCTTC. Translation gives CASSDGGQGIGGYTF.